This TCR beta chain was recovered during a study of identical twins. A note on this clonotype: Its matching antigen is unknown.

Study conclusions and caveats: Researchers caution that invariant MAIT and iNKT cells could partly confound zero-insertion analyses. Fewer insertions marked abundant cord blood beta clonotypes; young adult naive trended weakly, memory not at all. The study found that models underestimated out-of-frame TCR alpha sharing in monozygotic twins.

Carrying unique molecular identifiers, the cDNA also gained a universal primer site through template switching. TCRdb used MiXCR to reprocess the 5' RACE reads, holding one entry per CDR3 protein. The sample includes about 390,000 distinct CDR3 sequences, about 9% of them seen just once. What was sequenced was naive T cells sorted from blood. The receptor comes from a woman aged 50 to 65 in good health.

As DNA, the CDR3 is TGTGCCAGCAGTTACGGACATTTCACCGGGGAGCTGTTTTTT. It specifies CASSYGHFTGELFF. The J gene is TRBJ2-2, the V gene TRBV5-5, with D perhaps matching TRBD1 (5 bases). The CDR3 loop spans 14 amino acids. CDR1 is SGHKS, CDR2 YYEKEE, per germline (reference sequence). V was cut by 5 bases and J by 4 bases, with 12 bases left in between.